This passage covers 13 T cell receptor beta chains from one sample sequenced in a study of CD8+CD57+ T cells in acquired aplastic anemia. Before being chosen for sequencing, patients had shown CD8+CD57+ cell expansion by flow cytometry. Genomic DNA was employed as the template in profiling TCR beta VDJ and CDR3. TCRdb used MiXCR to reprocess the reads, holding one entry per CDR3 protein. The sample gives about 220,000 distinct CDR3 sequences, roughly half of which show up once; roughly 8% is in the top ten. The sample taken for sequencing was sorted CD4+, CD8+, or CD8+CD57+ T cells (not recorded which) from PBMCs. The receptors derive from a human donor with aplastic anemia.

V gene TRBV7-3 combines with J gene TRBJ2-7; D possibly matches TRBD1 or TRBD2 (5 bases each). Germline V gene sequence: CDR1 SGHTA, CDR2 FQGTGA. The CDR3 spans 14 residues. V lost 9 bases to trimming and J lost 0 bases, with 15 bases between them. The chain's CDR3 is CASADGTYSYEQYF. Here the CDR3 DNA reads TGTGCCAGTGCCGACGGGACCTACTCCTACGAGCAGTACTTC.

In its sample, this clonotype was seen once. The chain combines TRBV6-5 with TRBJ1-4; 12 nucleotides agree with TRBD1. The CDR3 is 20 residues long. Germline CDR1 reads MNHEY; CDR2 reads SVGAGI. V shed 0 bases, J shed 6 bases, and the junction held 14 bases outside the gene matches. The CDR3 spells CASSYSTRDRGLSVYEKLFF. CDR3 coding DNA: TGTGCCAGCAGTTACTCGACTCGGGACAGGGGGCTCTCGGTCTATGAAAAACTGTTTTTT.

The chain recombines TRBV5-6 with TRBJ1-5; D gene ambiguous. Looked up from germline, CDR1 is SGHDT and CDR2 is YYEEEE. The CDR3 runs 13 residues. V lost 4 bases and J 6 bases, leaving 11 bases between the germline ends. CDR3 coding DNA: TGTGCCAGCAGCCCCGGGATTGGTCAGCCCCAGCATTTT. Translated, it gives CASSPGIGQPQHF.

This clonotype was seen a few times. The chain uses TRBV2 and TRBJ1-2; no reliable D call. The CDR3 contains 13 residues. The germline V gene encodes CDR1 SNHLY and CDR2 FYNNEI. V was shortened by 3 bases and J by 7 bases, with 12 bases between the two germline ends. Here the CDR3 reads CASSEAQSGGYTF. In nucleotides, the CDR3 is TGTGCCAGCAGTGAGGCCCAATCGGGTGGCTACACCTTC.

The sample holds many counts of this clonotype. CDR3 nucleotides: TGTGCCACCAGCAGAGATCAAGGGGTCGGCACTGAAGCTTTCTTT. Protein sequence: CATSRDQGVGTEAFF. The V and J genes are TRBV15 and TRBJ1-1; D may be TRBD1 (5 bases). V was clipped by 0 bases and J by 4 bases, with 12 bases between them. Per the germline V gene, CDR1 is LNHNV and CDR2 is YYDKDF (reference sequence). This CDR3 contains 15 residues.

The rearrangement links TRBV10-3 to TRBJ2-3; 8 positions match TRBD2. V lost 11 bases to trimming and J lost 6 bases; unmatched junction nucleotides: 22. CDR3 length: 17 amino acids. Germline loops: CDR1 ENHRY, CDR2 SYGVKD. The CDR3 loop reads CAVEKSRGGSITDTQYF. The DNA for the CDR3 is TGTGCCGTAGAAAAAAGTCGGGGGGGGTCGATCACTGATACGCAGTATTTT.

This clonotype was observed at least ten times. The chain has TRBV7-9 and TRBJ2-1, with D unresolved. V lost 0 bases and J 10 bases, leaving 4 bases between the germline ends. Germline CDR1 and CDR2: SEHNR and FQNEAQ (reference sequence). The CDR3 has 11 residues. Written as DNA, the CDR3 is TGTGCCAGCAGCTTAGCCGGGGAGCAGTTCTTC. This encodes CASSLAGEQFF.

The chain recombines TRBV19 with TRBJ1-3; D uncertain. The V end lost 10 bases, the J end lost 1 base, and 11 bases lay between the germline ends. The CDR3 spans 13 residues. Germline V lookup: CDR1 LNHDA, CDR2 SQIVND (reference sequence). CDR3 nucleotide sequence: TGTGCCACCACCGAGGTTTCTGGAAACACCATATATTTT. It is translated as CATTEVSGNTIYF.

This chain links TRBV11-1 with TRBJ1-5; D not certain. The CDR3 has 13 residues. Trimming pared 6 bases from V and 3 bases from J, leaving 9 bases between. Looked up from germline, CDR1 is SGHAT and CDR2 is FQDESV (reference sequence). CDR3 sequence: CASSYSLNQPQHF. Here the CDR3 DNA reads TGTGCCAGCAGTTACTCCCTCAATCAGCCCCAGCATTTT.

This sequence joins TRBV24-1 and TRBJ1-5; D is possibly TRBD1 (5 bases). The CDR3 sequence is 14 residues long. CDR1 is KGHDR and CDR2 is SFDVKD in the germline V gene. With 4 bases removed from V and 5 bases from J, the gap between germline ends came to 11 bases. In DNA, the CDR3 is TGTGCCACCAGTGACAGCAGGGTCCATCAGCCCCAGCATTTT. Amino acids: CATSDSRVHQPQHF.

The chain has TRBV19 and TRBJ1-2, with 9 bases that match TRBD1. The V segment lost 7 bases and the J segment 4 bases; nucleotides outside the gene matches: 7. The CDR3 extends over 14 amino acids. Germline values: CDR1 LNHDA, CDR2 SQIVND (reference sequence). CDR3 sequence (DNA): TGTGCCAGTAAGACGGTGGGACAGGGCTATGGCTACACCTTC. This translates into CASKTVGQGYGYTF.

Worth noting for this clonotype: A much larger clone differs from this one at a single base, so this may be a read error. DNA of the CDR3: TGTGCCAGCAGCGCCGATAGGGTAGCACCCCTCCACTTT. This encodes CASSADRVAPLHF. The chain recombines TRBV27 with TRBJ1-6, with D unclear. The CDR3 loop spans 13 amino acids. Looked up from germline, CDR1 is MNHEY and CDR2 is SMNVEV (reference sequence). V was clipped by 6 bases and J by 11 bases, with 14 bases between them.

This clonotype is a singleton in its sample. It is likely a read error, because the conserved phenylalanine at the end of the CDR3 is missing. The genes are TRBV7-7 and TRBJ2-1; D ambiguous. Germline V gene lookup returns CDR1 SSHAT and CDR2 FNYEAQ (reference sequence). The CDR3 loop spans 16 amino acids. CDR3 loop: CASSIGPSHSYNEQFL. As DNA, the CDR3 is TGTGCTAGCAGCATAGGGCCCAGCCACTCCTACAATGAGCAGTTCCTC.